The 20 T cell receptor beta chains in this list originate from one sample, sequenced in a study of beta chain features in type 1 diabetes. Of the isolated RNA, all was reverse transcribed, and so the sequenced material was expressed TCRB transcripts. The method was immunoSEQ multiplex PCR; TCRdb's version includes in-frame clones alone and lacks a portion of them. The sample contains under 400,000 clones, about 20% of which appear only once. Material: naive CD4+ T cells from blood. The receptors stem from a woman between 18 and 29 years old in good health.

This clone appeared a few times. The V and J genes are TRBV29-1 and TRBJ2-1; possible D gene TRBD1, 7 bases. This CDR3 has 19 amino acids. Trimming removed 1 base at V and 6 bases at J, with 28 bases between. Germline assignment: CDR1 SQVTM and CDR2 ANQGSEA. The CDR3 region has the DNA TGCAGCGTTGAAGTCGCGGCGGGATCAGGGGGACTGTGGGGCAATGAGCAGTTCTTC. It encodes CSVEVAAGSGGLWGNEQFF.

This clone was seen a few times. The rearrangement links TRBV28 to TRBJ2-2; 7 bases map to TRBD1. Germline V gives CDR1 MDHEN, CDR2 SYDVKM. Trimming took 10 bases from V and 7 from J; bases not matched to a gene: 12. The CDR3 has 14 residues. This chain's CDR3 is CATKTGSAGGELFF. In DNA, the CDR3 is TGTGCCACGAAGACAGGGTCGGCAGGCGGGGAGCTGTTTTTT.

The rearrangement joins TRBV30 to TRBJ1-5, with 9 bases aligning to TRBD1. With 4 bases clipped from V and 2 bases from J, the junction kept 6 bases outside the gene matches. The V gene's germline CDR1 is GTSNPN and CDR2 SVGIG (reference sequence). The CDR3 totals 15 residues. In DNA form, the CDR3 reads TGTGCCTGGAATTGGGGACAGGGAGGCAATCAGCCCCAGCATTTT. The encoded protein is CAWNWGQGGNQPQHF.

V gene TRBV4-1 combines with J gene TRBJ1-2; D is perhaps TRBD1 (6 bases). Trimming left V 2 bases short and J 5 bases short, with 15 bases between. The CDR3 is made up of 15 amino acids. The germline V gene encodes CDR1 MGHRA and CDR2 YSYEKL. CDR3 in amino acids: CASSQPRTDNYGYTF. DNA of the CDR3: TGCGCCAGCAGCCAACCCCGGACAGACAATTATGGCTACACCTTC.

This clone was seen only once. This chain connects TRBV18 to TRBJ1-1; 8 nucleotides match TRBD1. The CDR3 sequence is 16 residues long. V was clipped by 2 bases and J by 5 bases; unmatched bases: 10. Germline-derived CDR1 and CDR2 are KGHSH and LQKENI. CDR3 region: CASSPSAGGEGTEAFF. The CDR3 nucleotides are TGTGCCAGCTCACCATCGGCAGGGGGCGAAGGGACTGAAGCTTTCTTT. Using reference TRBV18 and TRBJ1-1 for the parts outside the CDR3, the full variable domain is NAGVMQNPRHLVRRRGQEARLRCSPMKGHSHVYWYRQLPEEGLKFMVYLQKENIIDESGMPKERFSAEFPKEGPSILRIQQVVRGDSAAYFCASSPSAGGEGTEAFFGQGTRLTVV.

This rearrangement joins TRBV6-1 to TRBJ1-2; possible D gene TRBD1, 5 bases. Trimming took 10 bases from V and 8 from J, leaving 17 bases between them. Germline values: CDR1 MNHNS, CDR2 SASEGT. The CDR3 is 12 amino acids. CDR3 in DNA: TGTGCCACCTCGGACAACCCTCGAGGCTACACCTTC. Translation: CATSDNPRGYTF.

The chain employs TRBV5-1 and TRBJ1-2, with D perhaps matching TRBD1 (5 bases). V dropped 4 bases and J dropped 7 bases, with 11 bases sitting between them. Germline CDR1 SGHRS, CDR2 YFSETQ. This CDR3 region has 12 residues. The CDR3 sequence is CASSARGGGYTF. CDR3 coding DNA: TGCGCCAGCAGCGCCCGCGGGGGTGGCTACACCTTC.

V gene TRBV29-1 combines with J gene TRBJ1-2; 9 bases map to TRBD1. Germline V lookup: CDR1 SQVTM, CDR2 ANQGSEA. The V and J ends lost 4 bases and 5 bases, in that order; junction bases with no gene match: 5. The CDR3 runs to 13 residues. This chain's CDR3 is CSVGQGEGYGYTF. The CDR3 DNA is TGCAGCGTTGGACAGGGGGAGGGTTATGGCTACACCTTC.

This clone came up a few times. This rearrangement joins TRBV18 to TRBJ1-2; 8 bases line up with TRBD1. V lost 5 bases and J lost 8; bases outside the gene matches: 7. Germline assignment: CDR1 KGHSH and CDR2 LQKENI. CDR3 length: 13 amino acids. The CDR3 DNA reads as TGTGCCAGCTCAGCTGGGACAGGTGACGGCTACACCTTC. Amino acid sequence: CASSAGTGDGYTF.

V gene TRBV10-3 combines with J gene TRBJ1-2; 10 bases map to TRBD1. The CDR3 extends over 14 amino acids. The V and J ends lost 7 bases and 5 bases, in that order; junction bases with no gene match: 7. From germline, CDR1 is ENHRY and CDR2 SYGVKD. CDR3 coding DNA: TGTGCCATCACCCAGGACAGGGGGGAATATGGCTACACCTTC. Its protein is CAITQDRGEYGYTF.

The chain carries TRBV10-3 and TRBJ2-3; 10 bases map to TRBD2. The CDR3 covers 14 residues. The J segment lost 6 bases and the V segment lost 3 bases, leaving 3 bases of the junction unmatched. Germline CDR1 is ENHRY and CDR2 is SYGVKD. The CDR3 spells CAISDGTSVDTQYF. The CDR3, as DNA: TGTGCCATCAGTGACGGGACTAGCGTTGATACGCAGTATTTT.

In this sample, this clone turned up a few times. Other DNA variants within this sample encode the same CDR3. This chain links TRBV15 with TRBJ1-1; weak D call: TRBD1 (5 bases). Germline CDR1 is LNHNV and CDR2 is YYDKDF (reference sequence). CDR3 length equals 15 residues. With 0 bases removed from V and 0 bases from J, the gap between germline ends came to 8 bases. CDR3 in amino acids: CATSREGALNTEAFF. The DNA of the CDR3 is TGTGCCACCAGCAGAGAAGGGGCTTTGAACACTGAAGCTTTCTTT.

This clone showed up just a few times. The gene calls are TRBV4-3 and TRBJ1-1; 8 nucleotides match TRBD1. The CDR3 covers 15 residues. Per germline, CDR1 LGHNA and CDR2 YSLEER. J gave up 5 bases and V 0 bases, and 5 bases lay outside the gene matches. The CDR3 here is CASSQDTGGRTEAFF. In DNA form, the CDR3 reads TGCGCCAGCAGCCAAGATACAGGGGGGAGGACTGAAGCTTTCTTT.

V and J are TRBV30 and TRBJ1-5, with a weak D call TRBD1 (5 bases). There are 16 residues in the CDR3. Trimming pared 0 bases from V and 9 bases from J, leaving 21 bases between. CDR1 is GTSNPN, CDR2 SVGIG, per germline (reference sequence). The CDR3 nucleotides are TGTGCCTGGAGTGTACGTCAGGGCACCGTGGGAGGGCCCCAGCATTTT. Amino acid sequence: CAWSVRQGTVGGPQHF. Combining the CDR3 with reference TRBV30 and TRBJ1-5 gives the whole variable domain SQTIHQWPATLVQPVGSPLSLECTVEGTSNPNLYWYRQAAGRGLQLLFYSVGIGQISSEVPQNLSASRPQDRQFILSSKKLLLSDSGFYLCAWSVRQGTVGGPQHFGDGTRLSIL.

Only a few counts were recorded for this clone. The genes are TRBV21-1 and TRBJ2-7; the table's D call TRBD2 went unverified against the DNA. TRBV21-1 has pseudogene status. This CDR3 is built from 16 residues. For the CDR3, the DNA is TGTGCCAGCAGCTCCCAGGGAAGCGGGATATACTACGAGCAGTACTTC. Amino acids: CASSSQGSGIYYEQYF.

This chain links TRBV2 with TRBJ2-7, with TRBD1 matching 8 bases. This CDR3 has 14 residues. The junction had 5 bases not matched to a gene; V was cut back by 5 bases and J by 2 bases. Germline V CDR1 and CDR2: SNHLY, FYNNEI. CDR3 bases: TGTGCCAGCAGTTGGGACAGGCTGACCTACGAGCAGTACTTC. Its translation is CASSWDRLTYEQYF.

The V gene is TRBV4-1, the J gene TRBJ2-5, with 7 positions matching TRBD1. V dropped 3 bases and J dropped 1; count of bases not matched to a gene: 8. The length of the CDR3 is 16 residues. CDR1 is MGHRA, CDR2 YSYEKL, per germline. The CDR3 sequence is CASSHLGQVTQETQYF. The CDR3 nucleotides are TGCGCCAGCAGCCATCTCGGACAGGTAACCCAAGAGACCCAGTACTTC.

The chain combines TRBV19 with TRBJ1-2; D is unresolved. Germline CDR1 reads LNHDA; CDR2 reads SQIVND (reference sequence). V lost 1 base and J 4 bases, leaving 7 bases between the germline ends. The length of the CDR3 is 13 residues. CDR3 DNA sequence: TGTGCCAGTAGTATAGCGGGTAGCTATGGCTACACCTTC. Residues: CASSIAGSYGYTF.

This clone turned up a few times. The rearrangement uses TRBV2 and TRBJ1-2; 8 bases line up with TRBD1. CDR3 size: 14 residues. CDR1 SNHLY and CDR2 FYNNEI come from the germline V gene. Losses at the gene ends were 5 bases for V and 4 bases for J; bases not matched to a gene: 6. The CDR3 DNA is TGTGCCAGCAGTCCACAGGGGGTAGGCTATGGCTACACCTTC. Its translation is CASSPQGVGYGYTF. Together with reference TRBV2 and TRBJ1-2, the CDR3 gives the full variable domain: EPEVTQTPSHQVTQMGQEVILRCVPISNHLYFYWYRQILGQKVEFLVSFYNNEISEKSEIFDDQFSVERPDGSNFTLKIRSTKLEDSAMYFCASSPQGVGYGYTFGSGTRLTVV.

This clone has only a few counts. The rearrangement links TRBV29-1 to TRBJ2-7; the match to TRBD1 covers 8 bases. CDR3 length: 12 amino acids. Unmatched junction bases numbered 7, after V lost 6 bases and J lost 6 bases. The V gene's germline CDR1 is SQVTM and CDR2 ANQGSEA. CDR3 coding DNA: TGCAGCGTAACCGGGACAGGTAGCGAGCAGTACTTC. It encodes CSVTGTGSEQYF.